This T cell receptor beta chain was documented in a study of immune evolution from preneoplasia to lung adenocarcinoma (dated by TCRdb to the early 2020s). With respect to the entire study: No AAH lesions showed HLA loss of heterozygosity, compared with 5.5% to 8% of AIS, around 16% of MIA and approximately 35% of ADC lesions. TCR sequencing data came from 51 patients. POLYSOLVER was used to infer Class I HLA alleles from exome data, and LOHHLA was used to detect allele-specific HLA loss. Sample size was based on specimen availability rather than a prior power calculation. Resected precursor lesions (AAH, AIS, MIA) and invasive adenocarcinomas were compared with paired morphologically normal lung tissue. The study combined immune gene expression, TCR sequencing and multiplex immunofluorescence to profile immune contexture across lung adenocarcinoma precursors and invasive adenocarcinoma. In total, the cohort included 50 to 65 patients with pulmonary nodules, all of whom underwent surgical resection. The immune data were integrated with whole exome sequencing and methylation data from the same cohort of nodules. The study reported that about 100 samples were used for TCR sequencing.

General findings and caveats noted by the study authors: Because all patients came from Japan and China, whether the findings apply to Western populations was uncertain. The highest top T cell clone frequencies were observed in normal lung, and a progressive decrease in top T cell clone frequencies appeared to occur from AAH through AIS, MIA and invasive adenocarcinoma. The highest clonality was observed in normal lung, whereas higher T cell density and diversity but lower clonality appeared to be present in later-stage lesions. Findings were based on association rather than direct causation; larger cohorts with long-term follow-up and longitudinal biopsies were deemed needed. Compared with EGFR-mutant or double wild-type lesions, KRAS-mutant nodules had the highest T cell clonality.

The CDR3 measures 12 amino acids from cysteine to phenylalanine. Only the CDR3 portion is preserved as DNA: 36 bases, with reading frame beginning at the first base. The trim is 5 bases for V and 11 bases for J, with a gap of 13 bases between the germline ends. The germline V gene encodes CDR1 MNHNS and CDR2 SASEGT. On this clone itself: No cognate antigen has been identified for it. Base qualities are not recorded, but no much larger clone differs from it by a single base.

The patients had resection in Japan or China between the mid-2010s and the late 2010s. The histologic diagnosis of each case was independently confirmed on H&E slides by two lung cancer pathologists. To enrich premalignant or tumor cells for nucleic acid extraction, macro-dissection was performed after pathologic assessment. The AllPrep DNA/RNA FFPE Kit was used to isolate DNA from FFPE tissue. The immunoSEQ hsTCRbeta Kit was used to sequence TCR beta CDR3 regions from DNA. As for how the authors treated the data: The ImmunoSEQ Analyzer was used to analyse the TCR sequencing data. T cell clonality was defined as 1 minus Pielou's evenness, calculated on productive rearrangements. T cell diversity was measured with the inverse Simpson index on productive templates. T cell density was TCR beta template counts normalized to usable DNA, estimated by amplifying and sequencing housekeeping genes. Two-sided Kruskal-Wallis tests were used to compare TCR metrics between histologic stages. TCRdb holds this immuneACCESS table with in-frame rearrangements only. Some clones are missing; in checked studies, unresolved V genes explain under half, and the rest has no known cause. From that table come the V and J calls and clone size; the DNA was used to work out D and trimming. The sample table contains 39,000 or so clones; only one count was recorded for around 80% of them. The top ten hold about 4.7% of the sample.

The sequence was collected from a person in their 60s with lung adenocarcinoma. The sequence is built from TRBV6-1 and TRBJ1-5; TRBD1 is a possible D gene, resting on 5 matching bases. The sample comprised FFPE invasive lung adenocarcinoma tissue. Per the publication, the cell subset or site label means: frankly invasive lung adenocarcinoma (ADC). The base sequence is TGTGCCAGCAGTAACCGGGGGGAGGCCCAGCATTTT. Translated, this gives CASSNRGEAQHF.